The clone carrying this TCR beta chain was seen a few times. Antigen unknown. The sample comes from a study of cytomegalovirus exposure and HLA in healthy donors. PCR used 60 Vbeta primers and 13 Jbeta primers. The assay was immunoSEQ multiplex PCR, and TCRdb's table has in-frame clones only and misses some. The repertoire holds approximately 140,000 clones, with 73% as singletons. J gave up 1 base and V 0 bases, and 8 bases lay outside the gene matches. CDR3 length equals 17 residues. Germline V CDR1 and CDR2: SGHRS, YFSETQ. Regarding the study as a whole: Data from an earlier analysis indicated that most TCR beta V segments were productive either about 90% or about 30% of the time.

The chain couples TRBV5-1 to TRBJ2-7, with TRBD2 identical over 9 bases. What was sequenced was PBMCs. This TCR was sampled from a woman younger than 35 in good health and CMV-seronegative. In nucleotides, the CDR3 is TGCGCCAGCAGCTTGGTTGGTTGGCGGGGGGGATCCTACGAGCAGTACTTC. Translated: CASSLVGWRGGSYEQYF.